The 12 T cell receptor beta chains below were found in one sample sequenced in a study of CD8+ T cells in alopecia areata. Treatment reported: oral pan-JAK inhibitor, 5-10 mg twice daily. Extracted RNA was reverse transcribed into cDNA, the sequencing template. Some clones are missing from TCRdb's copy, which holds only in-frame ones; the method was immunoSEQ multiplex PCR. This table has around 200,000 clones, roughly 61% appearing once. The specimen comprised CD8+ T cells sorted from blood, sampled at week 24, from a patient treated with tofacitinib. All receptors derive from a human donor with alopecia areata.

This clone was seen once. V gene TRBV13 combines with J gene TRBJ2-3, with D perhaps matching TRBD2 (6 bases). V was shortened by 5 bases and J by 3 bases, with 18 bases between the two germline ends. CDR1 and CDR2 from the germline V gene are PRHDT and FYEKMQ (reference sequence). The length of the CDR3 is 16 residues. CDR3 amino acids: CASSQIGTQKTDTQYF. The CDR3 nucleotides are TGTGCCAGCAGCCAAATCGGGACTCAGAAAACAGATACGCAGTATTTT.

The V and J genes are TRBV4-1 and TRBJ1-1; D is unclear. Trimming removed 2 bases at V and 0 bases at J, with 10 bases between. The CDR3 extends over 15 amino acids. CDR1 and CDR2 from the germline V gene are MGHRA and YSYEKL. CDR3 residues: CASSQWAKMNTEAFF. As DNA, the CDR3 is TGCGCCAGCAGCCAATGGGCCAAAATGAACACTGAAGCTTTCTTT.

On this clone: At the DNA level, this CDR3 is encoded by other sequences in the same sample as well. The chain employs TRBV4-1 and TRBJ2-3; D is unresolved. In germline, CDR1 is MGHRA, CDR2 YSYEKL. The V and J ends lost 0 bases and 1 base respectively, with 11 bases between them. This CDR3 has 16 residues. CDR3: CASSQESGRGTDTQYF. Here the CDR3 DNA reads TGCGCCAGCAGCCAAGAGTCCGGTCGGGGCACAGATACGCAGTATTTT.

This chain joins TRBV15 and TRBJ2-1; possibly TRBD1 or TRBD2 for D (5 bases each). V was cut by 1 base and J by 1 base, with 8 bases left in between. This CDR3 spans 15 amino acids. CDR1 LNHNV and CDR2 YYDKDF come from the germline V gene (reference sequence). The CDR3, as DNA: TGTGCCACCAGCAGAGGGGACGATTCCTACAATGAGCAGTTCTTC. Translated: CATSRGDDSYNEQFF.

The rearrangement uses TRBV5-6 and TRBJ2-7, with D perhaps TRBD1 (5 bases). CDR3 length: 16 residues. CDR1 and CDR2 from the germline V gene are SGHDT and YYEEEE. With 4 bases removed from V and 5 bases from J, the gap between germline ends came to 22 bases. The CDR3 coding sequence is TGTGCCAGCAGCCTGGCAAGACAGACCCGGACGAACGAGCAGTACTTC. Amino acids: CASSLARQTRTNEQYF.

In its sample, this clone was seen once. The CDR3 DNA is TGTGCCGACCGGGACAGGGCCTACAATGAGCAGTTCTTC. Its translation is CADRDRAYNEQFF. The chain couples TRBV2 to TRBJ2-1; 9 bases fit TRBD1. The CDR3 is 13 residues long. V dropped 11 bases and J dropped 2; count of bases not matched to a gene: 4. Germline CDR1 reads SNHLY; CDR2 reads FYNNEI.

CDR3 bases: TGTGCCAGCAGTTTATCGGACTTCAATGAGCAGTTCTTC. Translation: CASSLSDFNEQFF. The chain uses TRBV27 and TRBJ2-1, with D maybe TRBD2 (5 bases). Germline loops: CDR1 MNHEY, CDR2 SMNVEV (reference sequence). The V end lost 0 bases, the J end lost 6 bases, and 6 bases lay between the germline ends. CDR3 length equals 13 residues.

The chain has TRBV14 and TRBJ2-2; possible D gene TRBD1, 6 bases. Germline-derived CDR1 and CDR2 are SGHDN and FVKESK. This CDR3 comprises 16 residues. V was cut by 2 bases and J by 5 bases, with 15 bases left in between. The CDR3 nucleotides read TGTGCCAGCAGCCAATCGGGCAGGGGACGGACCGGGGAGCTGTTTTTT. Translated: CASSQSGRGRTGELFF.

V usage is TRBV29-1 and J usage is TRBJ2-7; 12 positions match TRBD2. The J segment lost 4 bases and the V segment lost 0 bases, leaving 4 bases of the junction unmatched. The germline CDR1 and CDR2 sequences are SQVTM and ANQGSEA. This CDR3 region has 15 residues. The CDR3 protein is CSVEDLTSGGYEQYF. The CDR3 nucleotides read TGCAGCGTTGAAGATCTGACTAGCGGGGGTTACGAGCAGTACTTC.

V is TRBV6-1 and J is TRBJ2-7; 7 nucleotides align to TRBD1. Trimming at V came to 4 bases and at J to 0 bases, leaving 9 bases not matched to a gene. CDR3 size: 16 residues. Germline V gene lookup returns CDR1 MNHNS and CDR2 SASEGT. Here the CDR3 reads CASSVMGQPLSYEQYF. CDR3 bases: TGTGCCAGCAGTGTAATGGGACAGCCCCTCTCCTACGAGCAGTACTTC.

This sequence joins TRBV30 and TRBJ2-1; D remains unclear. Germline CDR1 reads GTSNPN; CDR2 reads SVGIG (reference sequence). V lost 1 base, J lost 10 bases, and 8 bases lay in between. The CDR3 sequence is 11 residues long. As DNA, the CDR3 is TGTGCCTGGAGTGAGGTATTAGAGCAGTTCTTC. Translation gives CAWSEVLEQFF.

V usage is TRBV19 and J usage is TRBJ1-1; D uncertain. Germline lookup yields CDR1 LNHDA and CDR2 SQIVND (reference sequence). This CDR3 region has 15 residues. Trimming took off 5 bases at V and 0 bases at J, with 13 bases between the two ends. CDR3 in amino acids: CASSHSGSVNTEAFF. DNA for the CDR3: TGTGCCAGTAGTCATTCAGGATCGGTGAACACTGAAGCTTTCTTT.